This T cell receptor beta chain originates from a study of T cells in Graves' hyperthyroidism and ophthalmopathy. Background on the study: Peripheral blood draws took place at initial diagnosis, ahead of any treatment.

Findings and limits, study-wide: Ophthalmopathy cases were set apart from stable hyperthyroidism by a 13 V-J model. Ophthalmopathy, as predicted by the model, came a median around 6 months after the prediction. Blood also carried most thyroid clonotypes expanded above 0.001.

The germline V gene has CDR1 LGHDT and CDR2 YNNKEL (reference sequence). Trimming removed 0 bases from V and 2 bases from J; junction bases left unmatched: 15. The length of the CDR3 is 20 residues. This clonotype was picked up a small number of times. Its antigen remains unidentified. Amplification of TCR beta CDR3 regions was performed using RNA transcripts as template. First-round RT-PCR targeting the TCR CDR3 was performed with the HTBI primer set. TCRdb recomputed calls from the multiplex PCR reads with MiXCR, one row per CDR3 protein. The sample lists approximately 530,000 distinct CDR3 sequences; approximately 15% were seen once.

Sequenced sample: blood. This sequence was found in a woman aged 18 to 35 with Graves' hyperthyroidism. This chain connects TRBV3-1 to TRBJ1-5; TRBD1 aligns across 8 bases. CDR3 protein: CASSQEDRDRRNLGNQPQHF. CDR3 bases: TGTGCCAGCAGCCAAGAAGACCGGGACAGGCGGAATTTGGGCAATCAGCCCCAGCATTTT. Complete variable domain (other parts from reference TRBV3-1 and TRBJ1-5): DTAVSQTPKYLVTQMGNDKSIKCEQNLGHDTMYWYKQDSKKFLKIMFSYNNKELIINETVPNRFSPKSPDKAHLNLHINSLELGDSAVYFCASSQEDRDRRNLGNQPQHFGDGTRLSIL.